What follows are 5 T cell receptor beta chains derived from one specimen sequenced in a study of cytomegalovirus exposure and HLA in healthy donors. PCR used 60 Vbeta primers and 13 Jbeta primers. Measured with immunoSEQ multiplex PCR; TCRdb has only the in-frame clones, and not every one. This table has about 85,000 clones, around two thirds appearing once. Sequencing used PBMCs. These receptors were obtained from a man in his thirties or forties in good health and CMV-seronegative.

Remarks on this clone: One junction end does not reproduce the germline sequence, and a read error may be involved. This sample also contains other DNA sequences that code for the same CDR3. J is TRBJ1-1 and V is TRBV7-8; D call uncertain. This CDR3 is built from 16 residues. Germline V gives CDR1 SGHVS, CDR2 FQNEAQ. The DNA of the CDR3 is TGTGCCAGCAGCTTAGACGGGGTCGGCTTGAACACTGAGGCTTTCTTT. Translation: CASSLDGVGLNTEAFF.

The rearrangement links TRBV9 to TRBJ2-5; 10 bases line up with TRBD2. Germline CDR1 SGDLS, CDR2 YYNGEE. This CDR3 contains 15 residues. The V segment lost 3 bases and the J segment 5 bases; nucleotides outside the gene matches: 7. CDR3 sequence (DNA): TGTGCCAGCAGCGGGAATAGCGGGGGGCGGGAGACCCAGTACTTC. Translated, it gives CASSGNSGGRETQYF.

The chain has TRBV7-2 and TRBJ2-7; D is undetermined. This CDR3 contains 15 residues. Germline values: CDR1 SGHTA, CDR2 FQGNSA. V was trimmed by 4 bases and J by 0 bases, leaving 13 bases between them. CDR3 in amino acids: CASSSRERNSYEQYF. CDR3 sequence (DNA): TGTGCCAGCAGCTCACGAGAGAGGAACTCCTACGAGCAGTACTTC.

The chain combines TRBV10-1 with TRBJ2-5; 8 bases are shared with TRBD1. V was pared by 8 bases and J by 4 bases, with 6 bases of the junction left unmatched. CDR1 and CDR2 from the germline V gene are WNHNN and SYGVQD (reference sequence). The CDR3 has 13 amino acids. The CDR3 region has the DNA TGCGCCAGCTCGACAGGGGTTCGAGAGACCCAGTACTTC. Translating gives CASSTGVRETQYF.

J is TRBJ2-3 and V is TRBV7-6; D remains unclear. Per germline, CDR1 SGHVS and CDR2 FNYEAQ. CDR3 length: 16 amino acids. V was pared by 5 bases and J by 0 bases, with 15 bases between. As DNA, the CDR3 is TGTGCCAGCAGCCGCCTCTCGTCAGATAGCACAGATACGCAGTATTTT. As protein: CASSRLSSDSTDTQYF.